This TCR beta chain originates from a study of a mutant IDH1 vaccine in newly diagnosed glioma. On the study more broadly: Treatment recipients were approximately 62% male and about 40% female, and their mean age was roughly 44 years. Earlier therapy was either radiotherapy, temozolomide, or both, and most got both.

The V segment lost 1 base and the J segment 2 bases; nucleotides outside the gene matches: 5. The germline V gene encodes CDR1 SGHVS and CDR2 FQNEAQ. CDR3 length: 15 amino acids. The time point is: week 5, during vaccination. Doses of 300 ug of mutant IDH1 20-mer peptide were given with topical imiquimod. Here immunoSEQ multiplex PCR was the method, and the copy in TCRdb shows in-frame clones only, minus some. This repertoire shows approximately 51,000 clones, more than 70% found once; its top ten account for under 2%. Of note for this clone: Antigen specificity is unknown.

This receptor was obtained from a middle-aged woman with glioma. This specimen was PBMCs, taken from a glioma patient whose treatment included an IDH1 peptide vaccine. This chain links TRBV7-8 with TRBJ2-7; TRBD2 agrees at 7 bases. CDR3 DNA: TGTGCCAGCAGCTTAGTGAGCGGGGCAACCTACGAGCAGTACTTC. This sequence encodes CASSLVSGATYEQYF.